Following are 10 T cell receptor beta chains from one sample sequenced in a study of T cells in Graves' hyperthyroidism and ophthalmopathy. The CDR3 regions of TCR beta were amplified from RNA transcripts. During a first-round RT-PCR of the TCR CDR3, the HTBI primer set was used. TCRdb used MiXCR to reprocess the multiplex PCR reads, holding one entry per CDR3 protein. The profile shows about 290,000 distinct CDR3 sequences, around a sixth of them singletons. Sequencing was done on a sample of blood. These receptors were obtained from a man aged 30-40 years with Graves' hyperthyroidism.

The sample holds many counts of this clonotype. The chain employs TRBV20-1 and TRBJ2-7; D gene uncertain. Trimming left V 3 bases short and J 5 bases short, with 8 bases between. The CDR3 spans 11 residues. CDR1 is DFQATT and CDR2 is SNEGSKA in the germline V gene (reference sequence). CDR3 sequence: CSASWRNEQYF. CDR3 nucleotides: TGCAGTGCTAGCTGGAGAAACGAGCAGTACTTC.

The chain uses TRBV19 and TRBJ2-1; the match to TRBD2 covers 8 bases. The germline gives CDR1 LNHDA, CDR2 SQIVND (reference sequence). V lost 9 bases to trimming and J lost 5 bases; unmatched junction nucleotides: 12. The CDR3 is 15 amino acids. The CDR3 sequence is CASKATGGSHNEQFF. The CDR3 bases are TGTGCCAGCAAGGCGACGGGAGGGTCCCACAATGAGCAGTTCTTC.

In its sample, this clonotype was seen a few times. The chain has TRBV7-2 and TRBJ2-1, with TRBD2 identical over 8 bases. From germline, CDR1 is SGHTA and CDR2 FQGNSA. V lost 2 bases, J lost 6 bases, and 6 bases stayed unmatched. CDR3 size: 15 residues. The CDR3 DNA sequence: TGTGCCAGCAGCTTACTAGCGGGCACCCCCAATGAGCAGTTCTTC. The encoded protein is CASSLLAGTPNEQFF.

This clonotype occurred a few times. The genes are TRBV14 and TRBJ2-7; 8 nucleotides match TRBD1. Trimming cost V 5 bases and J 1 base; bases outside gene matches: 7. Germline V gives CDR1 SGHDN, CDR2 FVKESK. CDR3 size: 15 residues. The CDR3 loop is CASSLDRVTSYEQYF. In DNA form, the CDR3 reads TGTGCCAGCAGCTTGGACAGGGTAACTTCCTACGAGCAGTACTTC.

This clonotype showed up just a few times. J is TRBJ2-3 and V is TRBV5-1, with 9 bases lining up with TRBD2. This CDR3 has 16 residues. V shed 4 bases and J 3 bases; nucleotides not matched to a gene: 9. In germline, CDR1 is SGHRS, CDR2 YFSETQ. Here the CDR3 reads CASSQGLAKITDTQYF. CDR3 DNA sequence: TGCGCCAGCAGCCAAGGACTAGCGAAAATAACAGATACGCAGTATTTT.

The table lists this clonotype with many counts. V gene TRBV2 combines with J gene TRBJ2-1, with D perhaps TRBD2 (7 bases). In germline, CDR1 is SNHLY, CDR2 FYNNEI. The CDR3 spans 16 residues. V gave up 4 bases and J gave up 0 bases, with 13 bases separating them. CDR3 in amino acids: CASSGRGGYSYNEQFF. The CDR3 coding sequence is TGTGCCAGCAGTGGTAGGGGGGGGTACTCCTACAATGAGCAGTTCTTC.

This clonotype was recorded many times. The J gene is TRBJ2-2, the V gene TRBV11-1; D is undetermined. CDR3 length: 12 residues. Looked up from germline, CDR1 is SGHAT and CDR2 is FQDESV (reference sequence). V lost 5 bases to trimming and J lost 11 bases, with 12 bases between them. The CDR3 DNA follows: TGTGCCAGCAGCCCCACCACCTCAGAGCTGTTTTTT. Its protein is CASSPTTSELFF.

This clonotype was picked up many times. The chain carries TRBV20-1 and TRBJ1-2; D unresolved. Between the trimmed V and J ends, which lost 3 bases and 8 bases, there was a span of 10 bases. Germline V gene sequence: CDR1 DFQATT, CDR2 SNEGSKA (reference sequence). This CDR3 region has 11 residues. The CDR3 coding sequence is TGCAGTGCTAGCCGTGGAGAGGGCTACACCTTC. Translation: CSASRGEGYTF.

This clonotype has more than one count but fewer than ten. The CDR3: CASSLAGGPDTGELFF. CDR3 nucleotide sequence: TGTGCCAGCAGTTTAGCGGGAGGGCCTGACACCGGGGAGCTGTTTTTT. This chain uses TRBV12-3 or TRBV12-4 with TRBJ2-2; 7 nucleotides align to TRBD2. This CDR3 is built from 16 residues. Trimming took 0 bases from V and 3 from J; bases not matched to a gene: 4.

This clonotype was detected a few times. The CDR3 region has the DNA TGTGCCAGTCGGGGGACAGGGACGGACGAGCAGTACTTC. Protein product: CASRGTGTDEQYF. The chain links TRBV19 to TRBJ2-7; 9 bases agree with TRBD1. There are 13 residues in the CDR3. Germline lookup yields CDR1 LNHDA and CDR2 SQIVND (reference sequence). V gave up 8 bases and J gave up 5 bases; unmatched junction bases: 7.